Each of the 17 T cell receptor beta chains below was sequenced from the same sample in a study of blood T cell repertoires in COVID-19. TCRdb keeps only in-frame clones here, not all; method: immunoSEQ multiplex PCR. This table holds more than 300,000 clones, approximately 89% found once. Sequenced input: peripheral blood. The receptors were gathered from a woman younger than 45 with COVID-19, enrolled during active disease.

The V gene is TRBV18, the J gene TRBJ1-2, with D uncertain. The V end lost 1 base, the J end lost 4 bases, and 7 bases lay between the germline ends. From germline, CDR1 is KGHSH and CDR2 LQKENI. This CDR3 contains 13 residues. The CDR3 DNA reads TGTGCCAGCTCACCACGGGGAGGCTATGGCTACACCTTC. This encodes CASSPRGGYGYTF.

This clone has more than one count but fewer than ten. V and J are TRBV29-1 and TRBJ2-7, with a possible D match to TRBD2 (6 bases). CDR1 and CDR2 from the germline V gene are SQVTM and ANQGSEA. The CDR3 sequence is 13 residues long. Deletions cut 4 bases from V and 9 bases from J, with 19 bases between. CDR3 in amino acids: CSVAGSSRSGQYF. CDR3 sequence (DNA): TGCAGCGTTGCCGGGAGCTCTAGATCCGGGCAGTACTTC.

The chain uses TRBV5-1 and TRBJ1-6, with D possibly being TRBD1 (5 bases). This CDR3 has 15 amino acids. V lost 5 bases, J lost 7 bases, and 16 bases lay in between. CDR1 SGHRS and CDR2 YFSETQ come from the germline V gene. The CDR3 loop reads CASSSDRDWNSPLHF. CDR3 sequence (DNA): TGCGCCAGCAGTTCCGACCGGGACTGGAATTCACCCCTCCACTTT. The full variable domain, rest sourced from reference TRBV5-1 and TRBJ1-6, is KAGVTQTPRYLIKTRGQQVTLSCSPISGHRSVSWYQQTPGQGLQFLFEYFSETQRNKGNFPGRFSGRQFSNSRSEMNVSTLELGDSALYLCASSSDRDWNSPLHFGNGTRLTVT.

V usage is TRBV23-1 and J usage is TRBJ1-2; 7 nucleotides match TRBD1. TRBV23-1 is identified as an open reading frame with a role that is uncertain. V dropped 7 bases and J dropped 8; count of bases not matched to a gene: 10. The CDR3 runs to 13 residues. DNA of the CDR3: TGCGCCAGCACCACTGACAGGGCCGGCGGCTACACCTTC. Encoded protein: CASTTDRAGGYTF.

The chain couples TRBV6-5 to TRBJ2-7; 8 bases align to TRBD2. V lost 6 bases to trimming and J lost 0 bases; unmatched junction nucleotides: 4. The CDR3 contains 14 residues. Germline lookup yields CDR1 MNHEY and CDR2 SVGAGI. The CDR3 coding sequence is TGTGCCAGCAGAAATAGCGGGAACTCCTACGAGCAGTACTTC. Its protein is CASRNSGNSYEQYF.

This chain uses TRBV5-1 with TRBJ2-2, with TRBD2 identical over 11 bases. V lost 0 bases and J lost 7; bases outside the gene matches: 8. The CDR3 has 17 residues. Germline V gene data show CDR1 as SGHRS and CDR2 as YFSETQ. CDR3 sequence (DNA): TGCGCCAGCAGCTTGGCCCTAGCGGGAGGAGATGTCGGGGAGCTGTTTTTT. Translated, it gives CASSLALAGGDVGELFF.

The chain links TRBV28 to TRBJ2-2, with D possibly TRBD2 on 5 matching bases. This CDR3 comprises 14 residues. The V and J ends lost 5 bases and 4 bases respectively, with 11 bases between them. The germline CDR1 and CDR2 sequences are MDHEN and SYDVKM. The CDR3 region is CASSEYGVTGELFF. CDR3 DNA sequence: TGTGCCAGCAGTGAATACGGGGTCACCGGGGAGCTGTTTTTT. The whole variable domain, remainder taken from reference TRBV28 and TRBJ2-2, is DVKVTQSSRYLVKRTGEKVFLECVQDMDHENMFWYRQDPGLGLRLIYFSYDVKMKEKGDIPEGYSVSREKKERFSLILESASTNQTSMYLCASSEYGVTGELFFGEGSRLTVL.

This chain links TRBV20-1 with TRBJ2-1, with D maybe TRBD1 (5 bases). CDR1 DFQATT and CDR2 SNEGSKA come from the germline V gene (reference sequence). The CDR3 spans 16 residues. Trimming took off 3 bases at V and 6 bases at J, with 21 bases between the two ends. CDR3: CSASKGLKPLGNEQFF. The DNA of the CDR3 is TGCAGTGCTAGTAAGGGGCTCAAACCTCTCGGCAATGAGCAGTTCTTC.

The rearrangement uses TRBV7-3 and TRBJ2-7; 13 bases match TRBD2. Germline V gives CDR1 SGHTA, CDR2 FQGTGA. The V gene end was trimmed by 2 bases and the J gene end by 5 bases; junction bases not matched to a gene: 3. This CDR3 is built from 15 residues. CDR3 amino acids: CASSLGLAGANEQYF. DNA for the CDR3: TGTGCCAGCAGCTTAGGACTAGCGGGAGCCAACGAGCAGTACTTC.

The genes are TRBV7-9 and TRBJ1-1; TRBD1 might be the D (5 bases). V gave up 0 bases and J gave up 5 bases, with 10 bases separating them. Germline-derived CDR1 and CDR2 are SEHNR and FQNEAQ (reference sequence). This CDR3 is built from 14 residues. In DNA, the CDR3 is TGTGCCAGCAGCTTAGCAGGGGCAGGGACTGAAGCTTTCTTT. This translates into CASSLAGAGTEAFF. The complete variable domain, with remaining parts taken from reference TRBV7-9 and TRBJ1-1, reads DTGVSQNPRHKITKRGQNVTFRCDPISEHNRLYWYRQTLGQGPEFLTYFQNEAQLEKSRLLSDRFSAERPKGSFSTLEIQRTEQGDSAMYLCASSLAGAGTEAFFGQGTRLTVV.

The chain uses TRBV24-1 and TRBJ2-5; 9 bases agree with TRBD2. Trimming took 4 bases from V and 5 from J; bases not matched to a gene: 7. CDR1 is KGHDR and CDR2 is SFDVKD in the germline V gene. The CDR3 sequence is 15 residues long. In DNA, the CDR3 is TGTGCCACCAGTGAACCCGGGACTAGCCACGAGACCCAGTACTTC. Translation: CATSEPGTSHETQYF.

This sequence joins TRBV9 and TRBJ2-7; TRBD2 might be the D (5 bases). The ends were cut back, 4 bases at V and 7 bases at J, with 15 bases in the middle. The CDR3 runs to 13 residues. Germline CDR1 reads SGDLS; CDR2 reads YYNGEE. In DNA form, the CDR3 reads TGTGCCAGCAGCCCCTCCCCGGACTCAGAGCAGTACTTC. This encodes CASSPSPDSEQYF.

The CDR3 sequence: CASSQVFAGSGNTIYF. Here the CDR3 DNA reads TGTGCCAGCAGCCAAGTGTTCGCAGGCTCTGGAAACACCATATATTTT. This chain uses TRBV14 with TRBJ1-3; no definite D call. The germline gives CDR1 SGHDN, CDR2 FVKESK. V was shortened by 1 base and J by 0 bases, with 10 bases between the two germline ends. This CDR3 is 16 amino acids long.

The V call is TRBV5-1, the J call TRBJ2-7; possible D gene TRBD2, 5 bases. Trimming removed 0 bases at V and 2 bases at J, with 9 bases between. CDR3 length: 14 residues. In germline, CDR1 is SGHRS, CDR2 YFSETQ. CDR3: CASSLDGGPYEQYF. The CDR3 DNA is TGCGCCAGCAGCTTGGACGGAGGACCCTACGAGCAGTACTTC.

The gene calls are TRBV6-4 and TRBJ1-1; TRBD1 matches at 8 bases. V lost 0 bases to trimming and J lost 6 bases; unmatched junction nucleotides: 3. Per the germline V gene, CDR1 is MRHNA and CDR2 is SNTAGT. The CDR3 loop spans 14 amino acids. CDR3 region: CASSDSTGGSEAFF. The CDR3 DNA reads as TGTGCCAGCAGTGACTCTACAGGGGGATCTGAAGCTTTCTTT.

This rearrangement joins TRBV6-5 to TRBJ2-1; 7 bases align to TRBD2. Germline trimming cut 6 bases from V and 15 bases from J; bases unmatched to any gene: 14. Germline V gene sequence: CDR1 MNHEY, CDR2 SVGAGI. CDR3 length: 13 residues. The CDR3 here is CASSSPGGAGTFF. CDR3 DNA: TGTGCCAGCAGCTCTCCTGGTGGAGCGGGAACGTTCTTC.

The chain is built from TRBV10-3 and TRBJ2-1; D is unresolved. Trimming stripped 2 bases from V and 8 bases from J, with 7 bases between. CDR1 ENHRY and CDR2 SYGVKD come from the germline V gene. CDR3 size: 12 residues. The CDR3 region has the DNA TGTGCCATCAGTGAGAACCGGGATGAGCAGTTCTTC. Protein product: CAISENRDEQFF.